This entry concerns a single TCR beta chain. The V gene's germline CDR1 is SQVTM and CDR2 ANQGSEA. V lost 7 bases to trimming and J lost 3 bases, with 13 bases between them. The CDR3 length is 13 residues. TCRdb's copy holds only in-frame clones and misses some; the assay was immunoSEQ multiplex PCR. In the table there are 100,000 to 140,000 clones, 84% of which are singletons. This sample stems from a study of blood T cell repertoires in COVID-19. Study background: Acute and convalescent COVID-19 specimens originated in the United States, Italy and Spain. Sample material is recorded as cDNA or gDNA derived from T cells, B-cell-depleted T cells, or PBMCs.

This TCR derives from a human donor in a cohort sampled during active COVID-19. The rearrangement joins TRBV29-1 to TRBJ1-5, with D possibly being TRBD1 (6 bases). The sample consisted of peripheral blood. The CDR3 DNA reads TGCAGCGCCGCAGGGGACGTCAATCAGCCCCAGCATTTT. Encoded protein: CSAAGDVNQPQHF.